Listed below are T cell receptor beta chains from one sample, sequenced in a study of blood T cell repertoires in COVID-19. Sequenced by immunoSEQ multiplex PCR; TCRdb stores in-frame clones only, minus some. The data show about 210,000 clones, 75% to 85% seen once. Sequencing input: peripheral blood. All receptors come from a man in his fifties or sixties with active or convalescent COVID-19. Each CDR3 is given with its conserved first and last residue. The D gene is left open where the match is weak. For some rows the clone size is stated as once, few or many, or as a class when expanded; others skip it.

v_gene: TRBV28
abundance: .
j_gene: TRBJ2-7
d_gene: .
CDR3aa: CASRDTGSSEQYF
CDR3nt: TGTGCCAGCAGAGACACCGGGAGCTCCGAGCAGTACTTC

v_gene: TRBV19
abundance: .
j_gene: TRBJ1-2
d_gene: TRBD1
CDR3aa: CASSTGQGAYGYTF
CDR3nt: TGTGCCAGTAGTACGGGACAGGGGGCTTATGGCTACACCTTC

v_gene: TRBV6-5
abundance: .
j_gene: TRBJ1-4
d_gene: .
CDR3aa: CASSYFNNEKLFF
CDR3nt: TGTGCCAGCAGTTACTTCAATAATGAAAAACTGTTTTTT

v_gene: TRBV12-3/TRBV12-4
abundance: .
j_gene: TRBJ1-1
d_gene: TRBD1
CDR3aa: CASRPQGAAEAFF
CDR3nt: TGTGCCAGCAGACCCCAGGGGGCGGCTGAAGCTTTCTTT

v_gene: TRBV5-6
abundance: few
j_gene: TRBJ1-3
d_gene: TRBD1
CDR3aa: CASSPTGGSGNTIYF
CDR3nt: TGTGCCAGCAGCCCGACAGGGGGCTCTGGAAACACCATATATTTT

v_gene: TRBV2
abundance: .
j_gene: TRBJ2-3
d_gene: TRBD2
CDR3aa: CASSGPTSGGAQDTQYF
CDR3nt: TGTGCCAGCAGTGGCCCGACTAGCGGGGGGGCCCAAGATACGCAGTATTTT

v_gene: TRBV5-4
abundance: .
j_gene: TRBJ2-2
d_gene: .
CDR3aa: CASSLWGLNTGELFF
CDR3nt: TGTGCCAGCAGCTTGTGGGGCCTGAACACCGGGGAGCTGTTTTTT

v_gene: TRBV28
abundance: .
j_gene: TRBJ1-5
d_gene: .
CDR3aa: CASSFPIGQPQHF
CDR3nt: TGTGCCAGCAGTTTCCCGATCGGGCAGCCCCAGCATTTT

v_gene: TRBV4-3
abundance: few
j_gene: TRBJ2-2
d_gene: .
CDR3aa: CASSQRAAPNTGELFF
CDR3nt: TGCGCCAGCAGCCAACGAGCGGCCCCTAACACCGGGGAGCTGTTTTTT

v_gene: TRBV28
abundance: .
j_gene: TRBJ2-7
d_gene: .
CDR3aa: CASTAGRQGTYEQYF
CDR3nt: TGTGCCAGCACGGCCGGGAGGCAGGGGACCTACGAGCAGTACTTC

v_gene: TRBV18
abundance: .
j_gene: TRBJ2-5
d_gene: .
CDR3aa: CASSGQRRETQYF
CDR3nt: TGTGCCAGCTCCGGCCAGCGTAGAGAGACCCAGTACTTC

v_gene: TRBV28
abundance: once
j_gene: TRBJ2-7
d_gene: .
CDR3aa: CASSPWTVLTYEQYF
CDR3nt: TGTGCCAGCAGTCCCTGGACAGTCCTCACCTACGAGCAGTACTTC

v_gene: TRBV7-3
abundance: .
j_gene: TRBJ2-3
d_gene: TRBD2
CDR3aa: CASSRPEREAFTDTQYF
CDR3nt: TGTGCCAGCAGCCGGCCGGAGCGGGAGGCTTTCACAGATACGCAGTATTTT

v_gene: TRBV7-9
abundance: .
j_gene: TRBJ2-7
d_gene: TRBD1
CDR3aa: CASSFDRAEQYF
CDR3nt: TGTGCCAGCAGCTTCGACAGGGCCGAGCAGTACTTC

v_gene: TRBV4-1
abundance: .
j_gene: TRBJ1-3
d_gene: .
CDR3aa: CASSQVELAGNTIYF
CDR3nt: TGCGCCAGCAGCCAAGTGGAGTTGGCTGGAAACACCATATATTTT

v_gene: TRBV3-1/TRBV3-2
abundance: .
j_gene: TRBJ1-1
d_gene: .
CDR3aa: CASSRRSEAFF
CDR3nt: TGTGCCAGCAGCCGACGGAGTGAAGCTTTCTTT

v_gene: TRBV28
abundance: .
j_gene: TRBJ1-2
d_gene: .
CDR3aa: CASSYTNYGYTF
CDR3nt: TGTGCCAGCAGTTACACTAACTATGGCTACACCTTC

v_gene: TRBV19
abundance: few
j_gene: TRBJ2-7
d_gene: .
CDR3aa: CASSMGAGETYEQYF
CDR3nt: TGTGCCAGTAGTATGGGGGCGGGAGAAACCTACGAGCAGTACTTC

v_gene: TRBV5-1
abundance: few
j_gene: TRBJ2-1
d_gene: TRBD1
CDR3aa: CASSLGQGAGEQFF
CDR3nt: TGCGCCAGCAGCTTAGGACAGGGGGCGGGTGAGCAGTTCTTC

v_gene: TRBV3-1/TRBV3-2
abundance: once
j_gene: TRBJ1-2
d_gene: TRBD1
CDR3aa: CASSQTRGLYGYTF
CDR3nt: TGTGCCAGCAGCCAGACCAGGGGGCTCTATGGCTACACCTTC

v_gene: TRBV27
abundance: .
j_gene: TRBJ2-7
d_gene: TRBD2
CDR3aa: CASSGLAGGQYF
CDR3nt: TGTGCCAGCAGCGGACTAGCGGGAGGGCAGTACTTC

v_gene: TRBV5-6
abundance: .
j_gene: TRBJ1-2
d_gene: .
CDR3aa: CASSLLAGGPLRGYTF
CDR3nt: TGTGCCAGCAGCTTACTAGCCGGGGGGCCCCTACGGGGCTACACCTTC

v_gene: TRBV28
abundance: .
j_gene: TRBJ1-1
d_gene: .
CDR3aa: CASSSSGLNTEAFF
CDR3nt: TGTGCCAGCAGTTCCTCGGGGTTGAACACTGAAGCTTTCTTT

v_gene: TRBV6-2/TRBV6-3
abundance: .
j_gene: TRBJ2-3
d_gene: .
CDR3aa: CASSLLGGAVADTQYF
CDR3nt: TGTGCCAGCAGTCTCCTAGGGGGGGCTGTTGCAGATACGCAGTATTTT

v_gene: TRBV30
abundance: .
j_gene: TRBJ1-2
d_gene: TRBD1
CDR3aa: CAWWGQSNYGYTF
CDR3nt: TGTGCCTGGTGGGGACAGTCTAACTATGGCTACACCTTC

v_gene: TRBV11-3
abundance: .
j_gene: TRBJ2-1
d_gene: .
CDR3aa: CASSFRPGDEQFF
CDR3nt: TGTGCCAGCAGCTTCCGGCCGGGGGATGAGCAGTTCTTC

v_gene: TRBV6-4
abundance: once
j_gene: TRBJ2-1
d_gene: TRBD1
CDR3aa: CASSASPYTTGRLHVSYNEQFF
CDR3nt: TGTGCCAGCAGTGCCTCTCCTTACACGACAGGGCGGCTCCATGTCTCCTACAATGAGCAGTTCTTC

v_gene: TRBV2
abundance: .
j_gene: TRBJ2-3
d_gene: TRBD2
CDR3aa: CASSGFSGTTLTDTQYF
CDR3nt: TGTGCCAGCAGTGGGTTTAGCGGGACTACCCTCACAGATACGCAGTATTTT

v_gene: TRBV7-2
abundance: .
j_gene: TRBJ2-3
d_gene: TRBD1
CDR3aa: CASSSQGAVLDTQYF
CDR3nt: TGTGCCAGCAGCTCCCAGGGGGCTGTGCTGGATACGCAGTATTTT

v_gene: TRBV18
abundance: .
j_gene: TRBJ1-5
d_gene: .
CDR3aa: CASSPPYRGNQPQHF
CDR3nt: TGTGCCAGCTCACCCCCATACAGGGGCAATCAGCCCCAGCATTTT

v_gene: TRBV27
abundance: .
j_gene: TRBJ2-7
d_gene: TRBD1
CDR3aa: CASSSGQGDEQYF
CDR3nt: TGTGCCAGCAGTTCCGGGCAGGGGGACGAGCAGTACTTC

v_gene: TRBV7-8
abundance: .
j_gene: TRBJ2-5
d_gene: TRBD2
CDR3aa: CASSLGGGRARETQYF
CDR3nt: TGTGCCAGCAGCTTAGGCGGCGGGAGGGCCCGGGAGACCCAGTACTTC

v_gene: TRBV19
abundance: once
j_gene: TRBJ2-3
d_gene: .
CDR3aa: CASSGGGGADTQYF
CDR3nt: TGTGCCAGTAGTGGGGGAGGTGGTGCAGATACGCAGTATTTT

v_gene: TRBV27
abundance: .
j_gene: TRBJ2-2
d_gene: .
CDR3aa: CASSSWPPGELFF
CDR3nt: TGTGCCAGCAGTTCTTGGCCGCCCGGGGAGCTGTTTTTT

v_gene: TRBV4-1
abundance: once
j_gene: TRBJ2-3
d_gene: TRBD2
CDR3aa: CASSSTPGLAWYF
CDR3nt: TGCGCCAGCAGTTCTACTCCGGGACTAGCGTGGTATTTT

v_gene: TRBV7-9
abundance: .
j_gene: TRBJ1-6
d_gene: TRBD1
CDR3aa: CASSPSGGQGNSPLHF
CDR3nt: TGTGCCAGCAGCCCGAGCGGGGGACAGGGAAATTCACCCCTCCACTTT

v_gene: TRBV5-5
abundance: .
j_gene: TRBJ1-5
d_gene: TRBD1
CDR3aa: CASMDRESNQPQHF
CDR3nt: TGTGCCAGCATGGACAGGGAAAGCAATCAGCCCCAGCATTTT

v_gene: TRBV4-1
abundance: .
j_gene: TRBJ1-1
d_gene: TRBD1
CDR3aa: CASSLQSDRGEAFF
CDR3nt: TGCGCCAGCAGCCTCCAGTCAGACAGGGGTGAAGCTTTCTTT

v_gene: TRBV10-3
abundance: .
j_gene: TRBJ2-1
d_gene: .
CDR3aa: CAISDARSHVNEQFF
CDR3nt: TGTGCCATCAGTGATGCCAGGTCGCACGTCAATGAGCAGTTCTTC

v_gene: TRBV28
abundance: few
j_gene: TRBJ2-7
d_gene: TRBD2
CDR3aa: CASSQIGLELSYEQYF
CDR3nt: TGTGCCAGCAGTCAGATCGGACTAGAACTCTCCTACGAGCAGTACTTC

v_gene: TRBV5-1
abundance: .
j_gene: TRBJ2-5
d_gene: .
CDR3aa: CASSLNRETQYF
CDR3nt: TGCGCCAGCAGCTTAAATAGAGAGACCCAGTACTTC

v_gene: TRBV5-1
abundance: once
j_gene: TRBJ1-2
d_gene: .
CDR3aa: CASSASIANYGYTF
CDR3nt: TGCGCCAGCAGCGCGTCGATAGCTAACTATGGCTACACCTTC

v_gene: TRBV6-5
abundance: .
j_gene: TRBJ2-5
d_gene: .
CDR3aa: CASSRRPEETQYF
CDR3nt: TGTGCCAGCAGCAGGCGTCCCGAAGAGACCCAGTACTTC

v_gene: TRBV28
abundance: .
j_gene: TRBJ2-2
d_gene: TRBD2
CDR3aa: CASKAGGIAGELFF
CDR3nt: TGTGCCAGCAAGGCGGGGGGTATCGCCGGGGAGCTGTTTTTT

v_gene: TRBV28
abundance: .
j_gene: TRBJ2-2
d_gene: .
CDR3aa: CASMTGNTGELFF
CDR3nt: TGTGCCAGCATGACAGGGAACACCGGGGAGCTGTTTTTT

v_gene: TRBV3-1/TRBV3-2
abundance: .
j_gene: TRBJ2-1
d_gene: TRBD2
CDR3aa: CASSQRWRTSLYNEQFF
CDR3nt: TGTGCCAGCAGCCAAAGGTGGCGGACTAGCCTCTACAATGAGCAGTTCTTC

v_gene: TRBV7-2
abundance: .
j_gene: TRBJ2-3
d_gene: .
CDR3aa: CASSLVRVADDTDTQYF
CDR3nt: TGTGCCAGCAGCTTAGTCAGGGTAGCGGACGACACAGATACGCAGTATTTT

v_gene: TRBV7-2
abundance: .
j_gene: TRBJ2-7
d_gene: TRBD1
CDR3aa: CASSLETGSSYEQYF
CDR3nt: TGTGCCAGCAGCCTAGAGACAGGGAGCTCCTACGAGCAGTACTTC

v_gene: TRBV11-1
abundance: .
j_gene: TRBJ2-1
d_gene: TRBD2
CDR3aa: CASSFQTSGIGNEQFF
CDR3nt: TGTGCCAGCAGTTTTCAGACTAGCGGGATTGGCAATGAGCAGTTCTTC

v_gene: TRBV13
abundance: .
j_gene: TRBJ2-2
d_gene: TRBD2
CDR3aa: CASSLGLAGANTGELFF
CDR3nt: TGTGCCAGCAGCTTAGGGCTAGCGGGAGCGAACACCGGGGAGCTGTTTTTT

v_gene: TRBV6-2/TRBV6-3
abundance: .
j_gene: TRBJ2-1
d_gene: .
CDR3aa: CASSYSNYNEQFF
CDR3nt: TGTGCCAGCAGTTATTCTAACTACAATGAGCAGTTCTTC

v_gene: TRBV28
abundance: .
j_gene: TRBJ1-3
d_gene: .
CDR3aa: CASSLRYSGNTIYF
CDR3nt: TGTGCCAGCAGTCTTAGATACTCTGGAAACACCATATATTTT